The 3 T cell receptor beta chains below all came from one sample that was sequenced in a study of graft-versus-host responses after intestinal transplantation. Generated by immunoSEQ multiplex PCR, the TCRdb table keeps only in-frame clones and is missing some. The sample has under 50,000 clones, about 92% seen once. Sequencing was performed on PBMCs, taken nearly 750 days after intestinal transplantation. The source of these receptors is a human patient who received an intestinal transplant, so some T cells may come from the graft donor.

The chain combines TRBV19 with TRBJ2-7; D may be TRBD1 or TRBD2 (5 bases each). Germline lookup yields CDR1 LNHDA and CDR2 SQIVND (reference sequence). This CDR3 region has 11 residues. V lost 10 bases to trimming and J lost 3 bases, with 10 bases between them. This CDR3 reads CAIGDGYEQYF. CDR3 nucleotides: TGTGCCATCGGGGACGGCTACGAGCAGTACTTC.

The chain joins TRBV6-1 to TRBJ2-7; no firm D call. The CDR3 length is 11 residues. Germline V CDR1 and CDR2: MNHNS, SASEGT. The V end was cut by 5 bases, the J end by 4 bases, with 6 bases between. CDR3 protein: CASSRMYEQYF. In DNA form, the CDR3 reads TGTGCCAGCAGTCGGATGTACGAGCAGTACTTC.

The chain recombines TRBV2 with TRBJ1-5; D remains ambiguous. CDR1 SNHLY and CDR2 FYNNEI come from the germline V gene. V was pared by 4 bases and J by 7 bases, with 11 bases between. CDR3 length equals 13 residues. The CDR3 is CASSAVERQPQHF. The CDR3 DNA is TGTGCCAGCAGTGCTGTGGAGCGGCAGCCCCAGCATTTT.